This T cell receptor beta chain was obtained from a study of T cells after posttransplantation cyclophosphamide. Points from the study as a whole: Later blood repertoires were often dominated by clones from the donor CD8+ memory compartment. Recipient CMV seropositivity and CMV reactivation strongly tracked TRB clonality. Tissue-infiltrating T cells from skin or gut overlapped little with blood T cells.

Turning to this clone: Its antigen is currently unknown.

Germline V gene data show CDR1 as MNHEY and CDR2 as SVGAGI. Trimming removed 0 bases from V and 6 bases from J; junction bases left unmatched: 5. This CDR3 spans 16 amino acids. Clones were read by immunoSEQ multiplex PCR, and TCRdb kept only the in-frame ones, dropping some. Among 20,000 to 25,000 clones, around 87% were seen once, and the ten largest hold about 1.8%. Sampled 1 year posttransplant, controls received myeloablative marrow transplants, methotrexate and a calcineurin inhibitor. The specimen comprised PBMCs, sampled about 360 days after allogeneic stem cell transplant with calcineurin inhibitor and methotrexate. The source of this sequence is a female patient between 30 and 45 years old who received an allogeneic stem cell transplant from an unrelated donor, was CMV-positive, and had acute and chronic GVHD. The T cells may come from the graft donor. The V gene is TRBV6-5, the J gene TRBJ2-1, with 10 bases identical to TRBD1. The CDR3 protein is CASSYSRTGGGNEQFF. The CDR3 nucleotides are TGTGCCAGCAGTTACTCGAGGACAGGGGGTGGCAATGAGCAGTTCTTC.